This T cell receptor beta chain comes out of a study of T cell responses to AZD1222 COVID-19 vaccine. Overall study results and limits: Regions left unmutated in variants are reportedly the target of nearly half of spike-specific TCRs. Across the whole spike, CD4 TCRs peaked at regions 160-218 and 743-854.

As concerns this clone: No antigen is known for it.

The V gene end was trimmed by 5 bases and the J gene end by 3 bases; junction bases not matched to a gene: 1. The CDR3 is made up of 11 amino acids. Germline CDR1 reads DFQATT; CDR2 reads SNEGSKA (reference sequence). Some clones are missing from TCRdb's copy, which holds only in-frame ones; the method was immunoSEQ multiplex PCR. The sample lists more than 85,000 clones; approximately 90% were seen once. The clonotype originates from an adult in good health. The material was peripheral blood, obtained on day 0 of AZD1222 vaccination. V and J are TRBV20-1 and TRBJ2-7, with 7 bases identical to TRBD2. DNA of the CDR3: TGCAGTGCTGGGGAGGGCTACGAGCAGTACTTC. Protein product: CSAGEGYEQYF.